This T cell receptor beta chain appears in the sequencing data of a study of cytomegalovirus exposure and HLA in healthy donors. Overall study results and limits: In most subjects, TCR beta sequences reportedly gave accurate predictions of HLA-A and HLA-B alleles. By HLA locus, TCR association rates varied in a later analysis, with DRB1 showing the most and HLA-C the fewest. Analyses of presence and absence presupposed an approximately uniform sequencing depth across donors.

Concerning this clone: No antigen is known for it.

Amplification used 60 Vbeta primers and 13 Jbeta primers. Method: immunoSEQ multiplex PCR; TCRdb's copy keeps in-frame clones and lacks some. The table lists 140,000 to 150,000 clones, with more than 0.8% in the top ten. The sequencing sample was made of PBMCs. The source of this sequence is a male donor in good health and CMV-seronegative.

In DNA, the CDR3 is TGCAGCGTTGAAGCCCCCGGCTCTGGAAACACCATATATTTT. Protein: CSVEAPGSGNTIYF. The chain has TRBV29-1 and TRBJ1-3; D unresolved. The CDR3 sequence is 14 residues long. Germline-derived CDR1 and CDR2 are SQVTM and ANQGSEA. V was trimmed by 1 base and J by 0 bases, leaving 7 bases between them.